This T cell receptor (beta chain) was recovered during a study of technical replicates of blood from several donors. Measured with immunoSEQ multiplex PCR; TCRdb has only the in-frame clones, and not every one. In the table there are around 100,000 clones, about 95% of which are singletons. This receptor was obtained from a human donor in good health. The sample taken for sequencing was T cells isolated from PBMCs.

CDR3 protein: CASSMVSNIPTDTQYF. CDR3 bases: TGTGCCAGTAGTATGGTGTCTAATATTCCCACAGATACGCAGTATTTT. The gene calls are TRBV19 and TRBJ2-3; D is ambiguous. The CDR3 is 16 residues long. Germline CDR1 and CDR2: LNHDA and SQIVND (reference sequence). V lost 3 bases and J lost 2, with 15 bases in between.